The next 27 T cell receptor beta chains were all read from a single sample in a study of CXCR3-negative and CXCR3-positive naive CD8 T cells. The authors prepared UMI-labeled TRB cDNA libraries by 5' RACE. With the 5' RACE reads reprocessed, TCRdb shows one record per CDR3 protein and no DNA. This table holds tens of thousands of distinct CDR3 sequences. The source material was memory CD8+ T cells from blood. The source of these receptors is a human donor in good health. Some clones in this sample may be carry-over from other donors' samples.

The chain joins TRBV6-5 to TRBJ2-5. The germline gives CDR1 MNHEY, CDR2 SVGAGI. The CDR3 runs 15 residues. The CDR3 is CASSPTTKLQETQYF.

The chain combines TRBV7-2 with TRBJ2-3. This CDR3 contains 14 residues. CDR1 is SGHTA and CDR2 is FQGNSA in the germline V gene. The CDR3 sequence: CASSLVERTDTQYF.

CDR3 sequence reads: CASSAEPPGLATHEQYF. The chain joins TRBV11-2 to TRBJ2-7; there is no DNA to check the TCRdb D call of TRBD2. The length of the CDR3 is 17 residues. Germline assignment: CDR1 SGHAT and CDR2 FQNNGV.

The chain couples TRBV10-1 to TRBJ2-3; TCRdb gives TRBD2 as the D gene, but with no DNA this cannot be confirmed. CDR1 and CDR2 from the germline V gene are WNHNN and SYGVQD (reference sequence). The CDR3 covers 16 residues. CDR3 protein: CASSEEIAGVPDTQYF.

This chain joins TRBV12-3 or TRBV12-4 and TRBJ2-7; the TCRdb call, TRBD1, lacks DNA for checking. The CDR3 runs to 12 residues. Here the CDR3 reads CASSSNRNEQYF.

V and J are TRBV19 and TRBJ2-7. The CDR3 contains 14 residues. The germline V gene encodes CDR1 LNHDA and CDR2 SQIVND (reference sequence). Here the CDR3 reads CASSGTRHSYEQYF. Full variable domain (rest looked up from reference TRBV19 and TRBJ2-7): DGGITQSPKYLFRKEGQNVTLSCEQNLNHDAMYWYRQDPGQGLRLIYYSQIVNDFQKGDIAEGYSVSREKKESFPLTVTSAQKNPTAFYLCASSGTRHSYEQYFGPGTRLTVT.

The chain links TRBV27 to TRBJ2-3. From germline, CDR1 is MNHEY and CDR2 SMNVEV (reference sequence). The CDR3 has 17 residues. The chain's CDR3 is CASSLRGSSLTTDTQYF.

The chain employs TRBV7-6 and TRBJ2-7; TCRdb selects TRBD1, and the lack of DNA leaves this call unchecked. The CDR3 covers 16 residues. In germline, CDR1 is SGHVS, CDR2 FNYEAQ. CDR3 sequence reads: CASSLEGTRPSYEQYF.

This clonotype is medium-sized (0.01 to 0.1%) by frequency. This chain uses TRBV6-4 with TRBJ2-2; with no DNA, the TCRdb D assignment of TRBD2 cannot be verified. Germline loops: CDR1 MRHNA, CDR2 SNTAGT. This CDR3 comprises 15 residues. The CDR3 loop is CASSENAGVGGELFF.

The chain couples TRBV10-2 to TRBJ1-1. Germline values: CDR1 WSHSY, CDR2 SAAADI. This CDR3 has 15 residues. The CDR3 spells CASSFSALGRTEAFF.

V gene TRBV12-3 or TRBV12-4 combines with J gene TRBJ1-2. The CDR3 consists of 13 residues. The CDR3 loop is CASSFVSGYGYTF.

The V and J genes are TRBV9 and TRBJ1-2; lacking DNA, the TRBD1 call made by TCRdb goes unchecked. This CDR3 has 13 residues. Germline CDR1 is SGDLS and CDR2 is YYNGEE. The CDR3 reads CASFGQGASGYTF.

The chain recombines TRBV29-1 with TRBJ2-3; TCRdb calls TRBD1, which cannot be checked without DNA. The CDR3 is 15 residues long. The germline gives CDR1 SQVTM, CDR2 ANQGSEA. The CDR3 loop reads CSGKPPLGDTDTQYF.

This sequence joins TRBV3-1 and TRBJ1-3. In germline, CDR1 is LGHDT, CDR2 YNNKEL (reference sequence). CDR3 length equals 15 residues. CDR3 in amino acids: CASSPSKGLGYTIYF.

CDR3 amino acids: CSAPGLAGGLTYEQYF. The chain has TRBV20-1 and TRBJ2-7; with no DNA, the TCRdb D assignment of TRBD2 cannot be verified. CDR1 and CDR2 (germline): DFQATT, SNEGSKA (reference sequence). The CDR3 loop spans 16 amino acids.

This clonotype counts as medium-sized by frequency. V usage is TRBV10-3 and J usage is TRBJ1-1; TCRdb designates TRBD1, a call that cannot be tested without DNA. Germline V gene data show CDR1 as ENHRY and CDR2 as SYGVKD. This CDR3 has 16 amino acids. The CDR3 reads CAISTTFRTANTEAFF.

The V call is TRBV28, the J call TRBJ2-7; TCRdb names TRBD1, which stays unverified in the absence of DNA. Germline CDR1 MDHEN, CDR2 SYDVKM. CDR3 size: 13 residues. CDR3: CASSLSGTHEQYF.

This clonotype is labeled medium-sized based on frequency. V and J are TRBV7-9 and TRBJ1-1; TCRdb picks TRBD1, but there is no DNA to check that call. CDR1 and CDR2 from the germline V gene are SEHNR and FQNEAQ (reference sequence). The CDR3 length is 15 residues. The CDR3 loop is CASSRDRVGNTEAFF.

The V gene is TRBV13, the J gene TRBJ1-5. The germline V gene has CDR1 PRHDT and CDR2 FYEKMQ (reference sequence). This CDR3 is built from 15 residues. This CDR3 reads CASSLGGVREQPQHF.

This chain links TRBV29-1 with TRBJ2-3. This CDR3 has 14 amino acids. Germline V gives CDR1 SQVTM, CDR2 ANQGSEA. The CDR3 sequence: CSVGELRNTDTQYF.

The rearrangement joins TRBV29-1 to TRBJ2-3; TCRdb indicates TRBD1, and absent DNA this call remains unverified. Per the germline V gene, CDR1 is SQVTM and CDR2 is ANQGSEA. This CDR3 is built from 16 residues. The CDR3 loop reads CSVERGQGFVTDTQYF.

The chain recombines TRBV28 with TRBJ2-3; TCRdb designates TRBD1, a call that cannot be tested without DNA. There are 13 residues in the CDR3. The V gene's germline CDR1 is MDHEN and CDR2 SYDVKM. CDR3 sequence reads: CAGGDRGHDTQYF.

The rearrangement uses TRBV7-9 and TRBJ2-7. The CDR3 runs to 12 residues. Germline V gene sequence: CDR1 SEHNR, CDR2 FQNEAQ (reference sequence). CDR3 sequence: CASSWSYYEQYF.

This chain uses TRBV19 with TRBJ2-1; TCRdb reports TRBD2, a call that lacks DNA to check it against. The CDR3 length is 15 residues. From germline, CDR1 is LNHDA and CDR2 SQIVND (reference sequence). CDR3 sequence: CASSVLAGDYNEQFF.

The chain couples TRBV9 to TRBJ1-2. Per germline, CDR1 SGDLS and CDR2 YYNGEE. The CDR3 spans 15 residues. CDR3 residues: CASSVDRDHNYGYTF. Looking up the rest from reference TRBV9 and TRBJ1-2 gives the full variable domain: DSGVTQTPKHLITATGQRVTLRCSPRSGDLSVYWYQQSLDQGLQFLIQYYNGEERAKGNILERFSAQQFPDLHSELNLSSLELGDSALYFCASSVDRDHNYGYTFGSGTRLTVV.

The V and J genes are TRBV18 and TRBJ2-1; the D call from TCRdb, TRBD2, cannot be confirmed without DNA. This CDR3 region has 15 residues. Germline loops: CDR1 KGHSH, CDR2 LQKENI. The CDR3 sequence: CASSPLSGAYNEQFF.

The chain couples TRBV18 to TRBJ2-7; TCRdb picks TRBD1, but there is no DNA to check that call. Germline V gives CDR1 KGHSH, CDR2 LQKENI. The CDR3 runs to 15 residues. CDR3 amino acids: CASSHGQGGSYEQYF.